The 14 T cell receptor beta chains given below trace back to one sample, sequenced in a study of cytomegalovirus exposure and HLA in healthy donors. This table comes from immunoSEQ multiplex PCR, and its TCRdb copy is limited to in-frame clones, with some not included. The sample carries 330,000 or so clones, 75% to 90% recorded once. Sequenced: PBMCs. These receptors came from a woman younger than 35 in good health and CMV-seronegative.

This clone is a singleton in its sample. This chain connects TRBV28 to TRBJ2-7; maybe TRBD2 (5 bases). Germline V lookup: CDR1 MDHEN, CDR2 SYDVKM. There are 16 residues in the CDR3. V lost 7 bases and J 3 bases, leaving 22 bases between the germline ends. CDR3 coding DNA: TGTGCCAGCACCTCCCATGTGGCGGGTAGGGACTACGAGCAGTACTTC. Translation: CASTSHVAGRDYEQYF. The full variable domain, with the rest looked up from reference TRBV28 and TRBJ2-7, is DVKVTQSSRYLVKRTGEKVFLECVQDMDHENMFWYRQDPGLGLRLIYFSYDVKMKEKGDIPEGYSVSREKKERFSLILESASTNQTSMYLCASTSHVAGRDYEQYFGPGTRLTVT.

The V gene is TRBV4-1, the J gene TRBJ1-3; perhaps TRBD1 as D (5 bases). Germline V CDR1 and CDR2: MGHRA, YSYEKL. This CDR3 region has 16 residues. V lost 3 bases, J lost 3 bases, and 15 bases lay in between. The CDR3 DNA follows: TGCGCCAGCAGCCATTCAGGGCCCGTGGTTGGAAACACCATATATTTT. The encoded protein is CASSHSGPVVGNTIYF.

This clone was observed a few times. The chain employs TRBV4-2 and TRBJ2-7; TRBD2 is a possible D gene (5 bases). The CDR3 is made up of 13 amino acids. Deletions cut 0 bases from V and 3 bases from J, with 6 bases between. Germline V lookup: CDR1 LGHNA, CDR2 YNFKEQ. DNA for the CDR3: TGTGCCAGCAGCCAAGACCGGGACTACGAGCAGTACTTC. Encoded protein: CASSQDRDYEQYF.

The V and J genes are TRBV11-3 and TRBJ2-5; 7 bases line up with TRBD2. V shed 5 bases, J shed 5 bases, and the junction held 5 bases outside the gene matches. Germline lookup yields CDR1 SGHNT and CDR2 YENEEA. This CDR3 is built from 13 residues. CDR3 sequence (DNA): TGTGCCAGCAGCCCCGGGGGGACGGAGACCCAGTACTTC. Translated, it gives CASSPGGTETQYF. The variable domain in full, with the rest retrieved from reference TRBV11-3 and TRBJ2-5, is EAGVVQSPRYKIIEKKQPVAFWCNPISGHNTLYWYLQNLGQGPELLIRYENEEAVDDSQLPKDRFSAERLKGVDSTLKIQPAELGDSAVYLCASSPGGTETQYFGPGTRLLVL.

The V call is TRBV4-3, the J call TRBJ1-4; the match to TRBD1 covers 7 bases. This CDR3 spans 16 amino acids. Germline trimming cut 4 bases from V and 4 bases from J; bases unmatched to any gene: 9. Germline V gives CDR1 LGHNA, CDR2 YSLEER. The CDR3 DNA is TGCGCCAGCAGCCGGGACAGAGCTTCGGGTAATGAAAAACTGTTTTTT. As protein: CASSRDRASGNEKLFF.

CDR3 sequence: CASSYSGGTEAFF. CDR3 sequence (DNA): TGTGCCAGCAGCTATTCAGGGGGCACTGAAGCTTTCTTT. The chain links TRBV5-6 to TRBJ1-1; 7 bases fit TRBD1. Germline loops: CDR1 SGHDT, CDR2 YYEEEE. This CDR3 spans 13 amino acids. Losses at the gene ends were 3 bases for V and 4 bases for J; bases not matched to a gene: 3.

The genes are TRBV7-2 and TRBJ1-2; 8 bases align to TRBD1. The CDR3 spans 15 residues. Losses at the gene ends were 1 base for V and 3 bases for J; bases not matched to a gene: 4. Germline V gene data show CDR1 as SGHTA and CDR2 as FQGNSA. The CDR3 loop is CASSLGSTGDYGYTF. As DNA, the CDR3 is TGTGCCAGCAGCTTAGGCTCGACAGGGGACTATGGCTACACCTTC.

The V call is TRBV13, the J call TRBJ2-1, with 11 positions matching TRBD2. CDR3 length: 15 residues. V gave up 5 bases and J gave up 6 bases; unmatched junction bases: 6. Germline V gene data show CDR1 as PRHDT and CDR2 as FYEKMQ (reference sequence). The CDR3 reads CASSPGLAGSNEQFF. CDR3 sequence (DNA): TGTGCCAGCAGCCCCGGACTAGCGGGTTCCAATGAGCAGTTCTTC. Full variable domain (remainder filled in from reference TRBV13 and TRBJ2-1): AAGVIQSPRHLIKEKRETATLKCYPIPRHDTVYWYQQGPGQDPQFLISFYEKMQSDKGSIPDRFSAQQFSDYHSELNMSSLELGDSALYFCASSPGLAGSNEQFFGPGTRLTVL.

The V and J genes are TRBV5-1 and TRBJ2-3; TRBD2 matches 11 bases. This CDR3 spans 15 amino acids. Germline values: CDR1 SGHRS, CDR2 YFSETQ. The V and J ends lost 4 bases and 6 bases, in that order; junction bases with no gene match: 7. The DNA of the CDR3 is TGCGCCAGCAGCCAGACTAGCGGGATTATTGATACGCAGTATTTT. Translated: CASSQTSGIIDTQYF. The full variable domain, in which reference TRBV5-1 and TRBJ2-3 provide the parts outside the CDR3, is KAGVTQTPRYLIKTRGQQVTLSCSPISGHRSVSWYQQTPGQGLQFLFEYFSETQRNKGNFPGRFSGRQFSNSRSEMNVSTLELGDSALYLCASSQTSGIIDTQYFGPGTRLTVL.

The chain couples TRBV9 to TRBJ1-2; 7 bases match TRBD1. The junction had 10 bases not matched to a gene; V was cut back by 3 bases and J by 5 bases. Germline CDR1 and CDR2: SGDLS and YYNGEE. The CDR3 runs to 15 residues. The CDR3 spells CASSAGTALRYGYTF. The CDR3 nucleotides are TGTGCCAGCAGCGCCGGGACAGCCTTGCGGTATGGCTACACCTTC.

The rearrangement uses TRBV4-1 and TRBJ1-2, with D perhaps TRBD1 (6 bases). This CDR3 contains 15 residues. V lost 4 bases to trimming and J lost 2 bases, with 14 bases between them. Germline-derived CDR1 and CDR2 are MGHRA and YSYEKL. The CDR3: CASSPGAGGNYGYTF. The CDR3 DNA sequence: TGCGCCAGCAGCCCAGGGGCCGGCGGAAACTATGGCTACACCTTC.

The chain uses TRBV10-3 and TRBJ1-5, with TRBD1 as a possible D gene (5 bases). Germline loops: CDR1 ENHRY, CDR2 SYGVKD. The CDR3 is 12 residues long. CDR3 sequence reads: CAAGEVGQPQHF. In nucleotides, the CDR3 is TGTGCGGCGGGGGAGGTGGGTCAGCCCCAGCATTTT.

In DNA, the CDR3 is TGTGCCAGCAGCCTACTAGCGGGAGGGGGCAATGAGCAGTTCTTC. This codes for CASSLLAGGGNEQFF. The genes are TRBV6-4 and TRBJ2-1; 13 bases fit TRBD2. J was trimmed by 6 bases and V by 6 bases; bases with no gene match: 5. Germline V lookup: CDR1 MRHNA, CDR2 SNTAGT. This CDR3 is 15 amino acids long.

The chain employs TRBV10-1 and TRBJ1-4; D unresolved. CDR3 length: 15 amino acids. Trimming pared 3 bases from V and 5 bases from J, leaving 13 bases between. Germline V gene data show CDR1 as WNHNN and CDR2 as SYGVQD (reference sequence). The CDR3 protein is CASSDPSGENEKLFF. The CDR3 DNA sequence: TGCGCCAGCAGTGACCCGTCCGGAGAAAATGAAAAACTGTTTTTT.